The next 21 T cell receptor beta chains were all read from a single sample in a study of OX40 agonist ivuxolimab in advanced cancers. Libraries were prepared by immunoSEQ multiplex PCR; TCRdb keeps only in-frame clonotypes and omits some of them. The table lists some 100,000 clones, around 93% of them singletons. The input for sequencing was CD4+ or CD8+ T cells sorted from blood, taken in a trial of the OX40 agonist ivuxolimab. The receptors here all came from an adult with an advanced solid tumor such as melanoma, head and neck, liver or kidney cancer.

This clone was recorded once. The chain is built from TRBV11-3 and TRBJ2-3, with unresolved D. Trimming cost V 5 bases and J 3 bases, with 3 bases left between them. This CDR3 region has 11 residues. Germline values: CDR1 SGHNT, CDR2 YENEEA. The CDR3 DNA follows: TGTGCCAGCAGCCTAACAGATACGCAGTATTTT. Translating gives CASSLTDTQYF.

The gene calls are TRBV6-5 and TRBJ1-1; D possibly corresponds to TRBD1 (6 bases). Looked up from germline, CDR1 is MNHEY and CDR2 is SVGAGI. CDR3 length equals 11 residues. Trimming pared 6 bases from V and 8 bases from J, leaving 10 bases between. In DNA, the CDR3 is TGTGCCAGCAGCCAAACAGGGGAAGCTTTCTTT. This sequence encodes CASSQTGEAFF.

The V gene is TRBV6-1, the J gene TRBJ1-1; D unresolved. CDR1 and CDR2 (germline): MNHNS, SASEGT. The length of the CDR3 is 13 residues. V was clipped by 2 bases and J by 10 bases, with 14 bases between them. CDR3 protein: CASSERSVSAAFF. CDR3 nucleotide sequence: TGTGCCAGCAGTGAAAGGTCGGTTTCTGCAGCTTTCTTT.

The chain joins TRBV9 to TRBJ1-3; D is undetermined. From germline, CDR1 is SGDLS and CDR2 YYNGEE. Trimming removed 0 bases from V and 3 bases from J, with 4 bases in between. This CDR3 region has 13 residues. This CDR3 is CASSVGGGNTIYF. The CDR3 DNA reads as TGTGCCAGCAGCGTAGGAGGTGGAAACACCATATATTTT.

This rearrangement joins TRBV6-1 to TRBJ2-5, with D perhaps matching TRBD1 or TRBD2 (6 bases each). The germline gives CDR1 MNHNS, CDR2 SASEGT. This CDR3 contains 15 residues. Trimming took 2 bases from V and 1 from J, leaving 11 bases between them. CDR3 amino acids: CASSERGEFQETQYF. The CDR3 nucleotides read TGTGCCAGCAGTGAAAGGGGGGAATTCCAAGAGACCCAGTACTTC.

This chain links TRBV28 with TRBJ1-4; D not resolved. Trimming took off 6 bases at V and 0 bases at J, with 11 bases between the two ends. The CDR3 length is 15 residues. Germline assignment: CDR1 MDHEN and CDR2 SYDVKM. This CDR3 is CASRLGPATNEKLFF. The CDR3 nucleotides are TGTGCCAGCAGACTTGGACCGGCAACTAATGAAAAACTGTTTTTT.

The chain combines TRBV13 with TRBJ2-7; no clear D gene. With 4 bases removed from V and 3 bases from J, the gap between germline ends came to 4 bases. Germline V gene sequence: CDR1 PRHDT, CDR2 FYEKMQ (reference sequence). The CDR3 totals 11 residues. The CDR3 DNA sequence: TGTGCCAGCAGCTATGACTACGAGCAGTACTTC. The encoded protein is CASSYDYEQYF.

As to this clone: The identical CDR3 is also encoded by other nucleotide sequences in the sample. The V call is TRBV6-5, the J call TRBJ2-2, with a weak D call TRBD2 (5 bases). Germline CDR1 reads MNHEY; CDR2 reads SVGAGI. Trimming took 0 bases from V and 2 from J, leaving 7 bases between them. This CDR3 comprises 15 residues. This CDR3 is CASSYSRLNTGELFF. Written as DNA, the CDR3 is TGTGCCAGCAGTTACTCGAGACTAAACACCGGGGAGCTGTTTTTT.

The J gene is TRBJ2-3, the V gene TRBV12-5; tentative D call: TRBD1 (5 bases). The CDR3 spans 14 residues. The germline V gene encodes CDR1 LGHNT and CDR2 FRNRAP. V was clipped by 3 bases and J by 2 bases, with 9 bases between them. The CDR3 DNA reads TGTGCTAGTGGTTTCGACAGCTCCACAGATACGCAGTATTTT. Translation: CASGFDSSTDTQYF. The whole variable domain, filled in from reference TRBV12-5 and TRBJ2-3, reads DARVTQTPRHKVTEMGQEVTMRCQPILGHNTVFWYRQTMMQGLELLAYFRNRAPLDDSGMPKDRFSAEMPDATLATLKIQPSEPRDSAVYFCASGFDSSTDTQYFGPGTRLTVL.

The chain carries TRBV6-1 and TRBJ2-1; the D gene is possibly TRBD2 (5 bases). The CDR3 totals 15 residues. The V end lost 6 bases, the J end lost 8 bases, and 20 bases lay between the germline ends. CDR1 and CDR2 from the germline V gene are MNHNS and SASEGT. DNA of the CDR3: TGTGCCAGCAGAATAGGAGTCGGGGTGGGCGATGAGCAGTTCTTC. Residues: CASRIGVGVGDEQFF.

In its sample, this clone was seen a few times. In DNA form, the CDR3 reads TGCGCCAGCAGCCAAGCCCCGGGGGTTGGTACCTACGAGCAGTACTTC. The encoded protein is CASSQAPGVGTYEQYF. J is TRBJ2-7 and V is TRBV4-1; maybe TRBD2 (6 bases). The CDR3 totals 16 residues. V was clipped by 1 base and J by 2 bases, with 15 bases between them. The germline CDR1 and CDR2 sequences are MGHRA and YSYEKL.

This clone was observed a handful of times. The genes are TRBV11-2 and TRBJ2-1, with 14 bases lining up with TRBD2. The V gene's germline CDR1 is SGHAT and CDR2 FQNNGV. There are 15 residues in the CDR3. V shed 0 bases, J shed 12 bases, and the junction held 4 bases outside the gene matches. Here the CDR3 DNA reads TGTGCCAGCAGCTTAGATACGACTAGCGGGAGGGGGCAGTTCTTC. This translates into CASSLDTTSGRGQFF.

The chain recombines TRBV7-8 with TRBJ2-1; TRBD1 matches 10 bases. The trim removed 1 base at V and 10 bases at J, leaving 10 bases unmatched. The CDR3 contains 16 residues. Germline V gene lookup returns CDR1 SGHVS and CDR2 FQNEAQ. The CDR3 is CASSLEGRLTGGEQFF. CDR3 DNA sequence: TGTGCCAGCAGCTTAGAGGGCAGGTTGACAGGGGGCGAGCAGTTCTTC.

Here the CDR3 reads CASSRALTSGRADEQFF. DNA of the CDR3: TGCGCCAGCAGCCGCGCCCTAACTAGCGGGAGGGCGGATGAGCAGTTCTTC. J is TRBJ2-1 and V is TRBV5-1; TRBD2 agrees at 13 bases. This CDR3 has 17 amino acids. V was clipped by 4 bases and J by 8 bases; unmatched bases: 12. Germline lookup yields CDR1 SGHRS and CDR2 YFSETQ.

V usage is TRBV7-2 and J usage is TRBJ1-4, with D possibly being TRBD1 (6 bases). The germline CDR1 and CDR2 sequences are SGHTA and FQGNSA. V was clipped by 2 bases and J by 7 bases, with 17 bases between them. The CDR3 is 16 residues long. CDR3 protein: CASSLNSPRGVEKLFF. CDR3 coding DNA: TGTGCCAGCAGCTTAAATTCCCCCAGGGGCGTTGAAAAACTGTTTTTT.

The V gene is TRBV6-1, the J gene TRBJ2-7, with a tentative D call TRBD2 (6 bases). With 3 bases removed from V and 6 bases from J, the gap between germline ends came to 18 bases. Germline V gene data show CDR1 as MNHNS and CDR2 as SASEGT. The CDR3 contains 15 residues. DNA for the CDR3: TGTGCCAGCAGTGACTTGGGGGGTAGGTTAAGCGAGCAGTACTTC. It yields the protein CASSDLGGRLSEQYF.

This chain links TRBV7-6 with TRBJ1-5; possibly TRBD1 for D (5 bases). The V end lost 1 base, the J end lost 3 bases, and 10 bases lay between the germline ends. Germline V lookup: CDR1 SGHVS, CDR2 FNYEAQ. CDR3 length equals 15 residues. CDR3 DNA: TGTGCCAGCAGCTTAGAGGCAGGGCTCAATCAGCCCCAGCATTTT. It yields the protein CASSLEAGLNQPQHF.

The chain carries TRBV7-2 and TRBJ2-7, with TRBD2 identical over 7 bases. The CDR3 is 14 amino acids. Germline V CDR1 and CDR2: SGHTA, FQGNSA. V lost 1 base to trimming and J lost 3 bases; unmatched junction nucleotides: 3. CDR3 sequence reads: CASSLDPSGYEQYF. For the CDR3, the DNA is TGTGCCAGCAGCTTAGATCCTAGCGGCTACGAGCAGTACTTC. Filled out from reference TRBV7-2 and TRBJ2-7, the complete variable domain reads GAGVSQSPSNKVTEKGKDVELRCDPISGHTALYWYRQSLGQGLEFLIYFQGNSAPDKSGLPSDRFSAERTGGSVSTLTIQRTQQEDSAVYLCASSLDPSGYEQYFGPGTRLTVT.

The chain couples TRBV18 to TRBJ2-1, with 12 bases aligning to TRBD1. The CDR3 covers 16 residues. J was trimmed by 4 bases and V by 1 base; bases with no gene match: 2. Germline CDR1 and CDR2: KGHSH and LQKENI. This chain's CDR3 is CASSPQGQGAYNEQFF. CDR3 coding DNA: TGTGCCAGCTCACCACAGGGACAGGGGGCATACAATGAGCAGTTCTTC.

The chain recombines TRBV18 with TRBJ2-5; D is undetermined. Germline CDR1 and CDR2: KGHSH and LQKENI. The germline V and J ends were trimmed by 2 bases and 9 bases, with 13 bases remaining between them. This CDR3 comprises 13 residues. CDR3 sequence: CASSPTPMSAQYF. In nucleotides, the CDR3 is TGTGCCAGCTCACCAACGCCGATGTCGGCCCAGTACTTC.

This clone was seen just once. This sequence joins TRBV5-1 and TRBJ2-1; the D gene is possibly TRBD1 (6 bases). Trimming stripped 5 bases from V and 0 bases from J, with 15 bases between. Germline CDR1 and CDR2: SGHRS and YFSETQ. The CDR3 is 16 amino acids. The CDR3 here is CASSYRTVSSYNEQFF. CDR3 nucleotides: TGCGCCAGCAGTTACCGGACAGTGAGCTCCTACAATGAGCAGTTCTTC. Full variable domain (rest looked up from reference TRBV5-1 and TRBJ2-1): KAGVTQTPRYLIKTRGQQVTLSCSPISGHRSVSWYQQTPGQGLQFLFEYFSETQRNKGNFPGRFSGRQFSNSRSEMNVSTLELGDSALYLCASSYRTVSSYNEQFFGPGTRLTVL.